This T cell receptor beta chain emerged from a study of OX40 agonist ivuxolimab in advanced cancers. Looking at the study overall: Patients assigned to dose escalation were diagnosed with hepatocellular carcinoma, melanoma, renal cell or head and neck cancer.

Measured with immunoSEQ multiplex PCR; TCRdb has only the in-frame clones, and not every one. The data hold just over 25,000 clones, with about 86% observed a single time. With 3 bases removed from V and 4 bases from J, the gap between germline ends came to 13 bases. This CDR3 is built from 15 residues. Germline values: CDR1 LNHDA, CDR2 SQIVND (reference sequence). The sample here was CD4+ or CD8+ T cells sorted from blood, taken in a trial of the OX40 agonist ivuxolimab. The clonotype comes from an adult with an advanced solid tumor such as melanoma, head and neck, liver or kidney cancer. The chain carries TRBV19 and TRBJ2-1, with D possibly matching TRBD2 (5 bases). The DNA for the CDR3 is TGTGCCAGTAGTATTGGAAGCGGTAATTACAATGAGCAGTTCTTC. It codes for CASSIGSGNYNEQFF.